These 8 T cell receptor beta chains came from one sample sequenced in a study of blood T cell repertoires in COVID-19. Generated by immunoSEQ multiplex PCR, the TCRdb table keeps only in-frame clones and is missing some. Among just over 200,000 clones listed, 80% were seen once. Sequenced material: peripheral blood. The receptors were sampled from a woman aged 70-85 years with acute or convalescent COVID-19.

This rearrangement joins TRBV29-1 to TRBJ2-1; TRBD1 aligns across 8 bases. With 6 bases clipped from V and 8 bases from J, the junction kept 3 bases outside the gene matches. Germline CDR1 SQVTM, CDR2 ANQGSEA. The CDR3 has 11 amino acids. CDR3 protein: CSVDRGHEQFF. As DNA, the CDR3 is TGCAGCGTAGACAGGGGACATGAGCAGTTCTTC.

This clone appeared a single time. The chain couples TRBV28 to TRBJ2-1, with 7 bases identical to TRBD2. Germline loops: CDR1 MDHEN, CDR2 SYDVKM. The CDR3 extends over 14 amino acids. The junction had 8 bases not matched to a gene; V was cut back by 7 bases and J by 5 bases. The CDR3 DNA sequence: TGTGCCAGCAAGAGTGGCGGGAGCAACAATGAGCAGTTCTTC. Protein sequence: CASKSGGSNNEQFF.

This chain uses TRBV28 with TRBJ2-1, with 12 bases identical to TRBD1. The V segment lost 3 bases and the J segment 15 bases; nucleotides outside the gene matches: 3. The germline gives CDR1 MDHEN, CDR2 SYDVKM. CDR3 length equals 12 residues. The CDR3 sequence is CASSLGTGGRFF. The CDR3 DNA reads as TGTGCCAGCAGTTTGGGGACAGGGGGCCGGTTCTTC.

The genes are TRBV5-1 and TRBJ2-7; 9 bases agree with TRBD1. The CDR3 runs 14 residues. V lost 3 bases, J lost 5 bases, and 6 bases stayed unmatched. Germline CDR1 and CDR2: SGHRS and YFSETQ. The CDR3 spells CASSSGQGGHEQYF. The CDR3 bases are TGCGCCAGCAGCTCGGGACAGGGCGGCCACGAGCAGTACTTC.

The chain combines TRBV11-2 with TRBJ2-2; TRBD2 agrees at 7 bases. This CDR3 spans 16 amino acids. CDR1 is SGHAT, CDR2 FQNNGV, per germline. The V and J ends lost 4 bases and 6 bases, in that order; junction bases with no gene match: 11. The CDR3 protein is CASSSTGLDVAGELFF. The CDR3, as DNA: TGTGCCAGCAGCTCAACCGGACTAGATGTCGCCGGGGAGCTGTTTTTT.

This rearrangement joins TRBV7-3 to TRBJ2-3; 8 bases agree with TRBD2. V was clipped by 5 bases and J by 3 bases; unmatched bases: 4. There are 14 residues in the CDR3. Germline V lookup: CDR1 SGHTA, CDR2 FQGTGA. The CDR3 reads CASSAGTRTDTQYF. CDR3 coding DNA: TGTGCCAGCAGCGCCGGGACTAGGACAGATACGCAGTATTTT.

This clone appeared a single time. This chain joins TRBV3-1 (or the pseudogene TRBV3-2) and TRBJ2-1; maybe TRBD2 (6 bases). V was pared by 4 bases and J by 4 bases, with 17 bases between. This CDR3 has 16 amino acids. Germline V lookup: CDR1 LGHDT, CDR2 YNNKEL (reference sequence). CDR3 protein: CASSLRGLAGYNEQFF. The CDR3 bases are TGTGCCAGCAGCCTGAGAGGTCTCGCGGGGTACAATGAGCAGTTCTTC.

This chain connects TRBV10-3 to TRBJ1-4; D possibly corresponds to TRBD1 (6 bases). The CDR3 has 14 amino acids. Germline-derived CDR1 and CDR2 are ENHRY and SYGVKD. Deletions cut 0 bases from V and 8 bases from J, with 10 bases between. CDR3: CAISESGGGEKLFF. The CDR3 nucleotides read TGTGCCATCAGTGAGTCAGGGGGTGGAGAAAAACTGTTTTTT.